Presented here are 27 T cell receptor beta chains from one specimen sequenced in a study of blood T cells in healthy people across ages. It was with a sample-barcoded 5' primer and a J-beta primer mix that a second PCR of about 6 to 12 cycles was run. MiXCR, run by TCRdb on the 5' RACE reads, gives a single entry per CDR3 protein. The sample yields fewer than 1.5 million distinct CDR3 sequences, 40% to 50% seen once. The sequenced sample was blood. Source of these receptors: a woman younger than 35 in good health.

This clonotype was found many times. The V call is TRBV4-1, the J call TRBJ2-3; D gene ambiguous. Trimming stripped 0 bases from V and 5 bases from J, with 12 bases between. The CDR3 covers 15 residues. Germline V gene data show CDR1 as MGHRA and CDR2 as YSYEKL. This CDR3 reads CASSQEPLKGDTQYF. The CDR3 DNA reads as TGCGCCAGCAGCCAAGAACCCCTTAAAGGAGATACGCAGTATTTT.

This clonotype has just a few counts. This sequence joins TRBV10-3 and TRBJ2-7; D not certain. Deletions cut 6 bases from V and 5 bases from J, with 11 bases between. The germline gives CDR1 ENHRY, CDR2 SYGVKD. This CDR3 spans 12 amino acids. The CDR3 nucleotides read TGTGCCATCAGCACCACCTCTGACGAGCAGTACTTC. Translated, it gives CAISTTSDEQYF.

The rearrangement joins TRBV5-1 to TRBJ2-7, with 12 nucleotides matching TRBD2. This CDR3 spans 13 amino acids. With V trimmed by 6 bases and J by 7 bases, 5 bases remained unmatched. Germline CDR1 reads SGHRS; CDR2 reads YFSETQ. The CDR3 DNA sequence: TGCGCCAGCACCTGGACTAGCGGGGATGAGCAGTACTTC. Amino acids: CASTWTSGDEQYF.

The chain couples TRBV5-1 to TRBJ2-5; 8 nucleotides match TRBD2. The CDR3 totals 14 residues. Germline V gene data show CDR1 as SGHRS and CDR2 as YFSETQ. After removal of 4 bases from V and 5 bases from J, the junction contained 7 bases not matched to a gene. The CDR3 DNA reads TGCGCCAGCAGCGTGGGGACTAGTATGGAGACCCAGTACTTC. Translation: CASSVGTSMETQYF.

This chain links TRBV20-1 with TRBJ2-7; D is uncertain. Per germline, CDR1 DFQATT and CDR2 SNEGSKA (reference sequence). Trimming stripped 6 bases from V and 0 bases from J, with 18 bases between. This CDR3 contains 15 residues. The CDR3 protein is CSASHRDPSSYEQYF. Written as DNA, the CDR3 is TGCAGTGCGAGCCACCGCGACCCATCCTCCTACGAGCAGTACTTC.

This chain's CDR3 is CASSFSMTETQYF. As DNA, the CDR3 is TGTGCCAGCAGCTTTTCCATGACGGAGACCCAGTACTTC. This chain uses TRBV11-2 with TRBJ2-7; D gene uncertain. The J call may be mistaken, given a closer DNA end match to TRBJ2-5. Germline CDR1 is SGHAT and CDR2 is FQNNGV. The CDR3 has 13 amino acids.

In this sample, this clonotype turned up a few times. The chain joins TRBV7-2 to TRBJ2-1; D call uncertain. Germline V gene sequence: CDR1 SGHTA, CDR2 FQGNSA. Trimming pared 4 bases from V and 8 bases from J, leaving 12 bases between. This CDR3 is 13 amino acids long. The CDR3 loop reads CASSSSSGYEQFF. CDR3 nucleotides: TGTGCCAGCAGCTCTTCTTCCGGGTATGAGCAGTTCTTC. The full variable domain, rest sourced from reference TRBV7-2 and TRBJ2-1, is GAGVSQSPSNKVTEKGKDVELRCDPISGHTALYWYRQSLGQGLEFLIYFQGNSAPDKSGLPSDRFSAERTGGSVSTLTIQRTQQEDSAVYLCASSSSSGYEQFFGPGTRLTVL.

As concerns this clonotype: At one of its ends the junction is not consistent with the germline gene, which may arise from a read error. J is TRBJ1-2 and V is TRBV5-1, with 7 positions matching TRBD1. The germline V gene has CDR1 SGHRS and CDR2 YFSETQ. The CDR3 length is 14 residues. CDR3 nucleotides: TGCGCCGGCAGCTTGGAGGTGACAGGGCATGGCTACACCTTC. It codes for CAGSLEVTGHGYTF.

This clonotype appeared a few times. The chain combines TRBV6-1 with TRBJ1-2; D might be TRBD1 (5 bases). The CDR3 consists of 12 residues. The V end lost 4 bases, the J end lost 8 bases, and 11 bases lay between the germline ends. Germline lookup yields CDR1 MNHNS and CDR2 SASEGT. CDR3 DNA: TGTGCCAGCAGTGGAGGGGTGAGGGGCTACACCTTC. Translated, it gives CASSGGVRGYTF.

The V gene is TRBV28, the J gene TRBJ2-7; 8 nucleotides line up with TRBD1. The ends lost 4 bases at V and 1 base at J; junction bases unmatched: 12. There are 17 residues in the CDR3. Looked up from germline, CDR1 is MDHEN and CDR2 is SYDVKM. The CDR3, as DNA: TGTGCCAGCAGTTGGGTGGGCCCGGGACAGGCTTCCTACGAGCAGTACTTC. Translating gives CASSWVGPGQASYEQYF.

This clonotype was observed a few times. The V call is TRBV7-6, the J call TRBJ2-7; 14 nucleotides agree with TRBD2. Per the germline V gene, CDR1 is SGHVS and CDR2 is FNYEAQ. Losses at the gene ends were 1 base for V and 2 bases for J; bases not matched to a gene: 4. This CDR3 is built from 17 residues. The CDR3 is CASSLVPGLAGAYEQYF. DNA for the CDR3: TGTGCCAGCAGCTTAGTACCGGGACTAGCGGGAGCCTACGAGCAGTACTTC.

This clonotype was counted a few times. The rearrangement joins TRBV27 to TRBJ1-2; D possibly corresponds to TRBD1 (5 bases). V gave up 4 bases and J gave up 5 bases, with 11 bases separating them. From germline, CDR1 is MNHEY and CDR2 SMNVEV (reference sequence). The length of the CDR3 is 13 residues. The CDR3 protein is CASSWGPTYGYTF. The CDR3 DNA sequence: TGTGCCAGCAGTTGGGGACCCACTTATGGCTACACCTTC.

This rearrangement joins TRBV3-1 to TRBJ1-1; D remains unclear. The CDR3 length is 16 residues. V lost 7 bases to trimming and J lost 1 base, with 19 bases between them. Germline V gives CDR1 LGHDT, CDR2 YNNKEL (reference sequence). The CDR3 reads CASNSRRDPANTEAFF. CDR3 sequence (DNA): TGTGCCAGCAACTCGAGGCGGGATCCCGCGAACACTGAAGCTTTCTTT.

This clonotype was seen more than once but under ten times. The chain combines TRBV7-9 with TRBJ2-7, with 9 bases fitting TRBD2. Trimming took 2 bases from V and 3 from J; bases not matched to a gene: 5. This CDR3 region has 15 residues. Looked up from germline, CDR1 is SEHNR and CDR2 is FQNEAQ (reference sequence). In DNA form, the CDR3 reads TGTGCCAGCAGCTTAACGACTAGCGGCTTCTACGAGCAGTACTTC. The encoded protein is CASSLTTSGFYEQYF.

This sequence joins TRBV6-2 or TRBV6-3 and TRBJ2-1; the D is unclear. The V end was cut by 5 bases, the J end by 10 bases, with 18 bases between. Germline V gene lookup returns CDR1 MNHEY and CDR2 SVGEGT. CDR3 size: 14 residues. The CDR3: CASSEGDYGYEQFF. Here the CDR3 DNA reads TGTGCCAGCAGTGAAGGAGATTATGGGTACGAGCAGTTCTTC.

The chain couples TRBV20-1 to TRBJ2-7; D remains unclear. Germline CDR1 is DFQATT and CDR2 is SNEGSKA (reference sequence). This CDR3 comprises 15 residues. V was shortened by 0 bases and J by 5 bases, with 17 bases between the two germline ends. This chain's CDR3 is CSAREGRTPADEQYF. For the CDR3, the DNA is TGCAGTGCTAGAGAAGGACGGACCCCCGCCGACGAGCAGTACTTC.

This clonotype appeared a few times. This chain links TRBV10-2 with TRBJ2-7, with D maybe TRBD2 (6 bases). The CDR3 runs 18 residues. Germline loops: CDR1 WSHSY, CDR2 SAAADI. Trimming shortened V by 7 bases and J by 0 bases, and 25 bases separated the two germline ends. CDR3 protein: CASMRSKAGPATSYEQYF. CDR3 bases: TGCGCCAGCATGAGGAGTAAGGCGGGGCCCGCGACCTCCTACGAGCAGTACTTC.

The chain links TRBV20-1 to TRBJ1-4; unclear D gene. This CDR3 has 13 residues. V lost 1 base, J lost 8 bases, and 11 bases lay in between. CDR1 is DFQATT, CDR2 SNEGSKA, per germline (reference sequence). The CDR3 coding sequence is TGCAGTGCTAGAGTACCCCTGGGAGAAAAACTGTTTTTT. It specifies CSARVPLGEKLFF.

This clonotype was counted only a few times. The gene calls are TRBV20-1 and TRBJ2-1, with a weak D call TRBD2 (5 bases). CDR1 and CDR2 (germline): DFQATT, SNEGSKA (reference sequence). V was shortened by 2 bases and J by 7 bases, with 18 bases between the two germline ends. This CDR3 has 15 amino acids. DNA of the CDR3: TGCAGTGCTAGACGCTCCATCGGGGTATTGAATGAGCAGTTCTTC. Protein: CSARRSIGVLNEQFF.

The chain has TRBV9 and TRBJ2-7; TRBD2 matches 10 bases. Germline V CDR1 and CDR2: SGDLS, YYNGEE. V lost 0 bases, J lost 1 base, and 4 bases stayed unmatched. The length of the CDR3 is 16 residues. The CDR3 sequence: CASSVEAAGGSYEQYF. The CDR3 DNA reads TGTGCCAGCAGCGTAGAAGCAGCGGGAGGGTCCTACGAGCAGTACTTC.

The table lists this clonotype with a few counts. V gene TRBV7-8 combines with J gene TRBJ2-7; no clear D. This CDR3 is 16 amino acids long. Germline V gene data show CDR1 as SGHVS and CDR2 as FQNEAQ. The V and J ends lost 1 base and 1 base respectively, with 14 bases between them. The CDR3 loop is CASSLEFGSLSYEQYF. CDR3 coding DNA: TGTGCCAGCAGCTTAGAATTTGGTTCCTTATCCTACGAGCAGTACTTC.

This clonotype was observed a handful of times. The chain employs TRBV7-2 and TRBJ1-2; D may be TRBD1 (5 bases). The ends were cut back, 1 base at V and 6 bases at J, with 15 bases in the middle. The CDR3 sequence is 15 residues long. In germline, CDR1 is SGHTA, CDR2 FQGNSA. CDR3 sequence: CASSLEYGRANGYTF. In nucleotides, the CDR3 is TGTGCCAGCAGCTTAGAGTATGGCAGGGCCAATGGCTACACCTTC.

The chain couples TRBV7-3 to TRBJ1-6; no clear D. CDR3 size: 16 residues. Germline assignment: CDR1 SGHTA and CDR2 FQGTGA. The germline V and J ends were trimmed by 0 bases and 9 bases, with 15 bases remaining between them. CDR3 bases: TGTGCCAGCAGCTTAACGCCAGGCATGACGGGTTCACCCCTCCACTTT. Its translation is CASSLTPGMTGSPLHF.

The chain recombines TRBV20-1 with TRBJ2-3; D unclear. Trimming pared 1 base from V and 1 base from J, leaving 12 bases between. Germline-derived CDR1 and CDR2 are DFQATT and SNEGSKA (reference sequence). The CDR3 has 15 residues. The CDR3: CSARAPVSGTDTQYF. As DNA, the CDR3 is TGCAGTGCTAGAGCCCCGGTGTCGGGCACAGATACGCAGTATTTT.

The rearrangement joins TRBV7-9 to TRBJ2-2, with TRBD2 identical over 13 bases. Germline CDR1 is SEHNR and CDR2 is FQNEAQ (reference sequence). Trimming cost V 4 bases and J 6 bases; bases outside gene matches: 11. The CDR3 contains 18 residues. CDR3 loop: CASSSRTSGGAVPGELFF. CDR3 nucleotide sequence: TGTGCCAGCAGCTCCCGAACTAGCGGGGGGGCCGTTCCCGGGGAGCTGTTTTTT.

The V call is TRBV12-3 or TRBV12-4, the J call TRBJ2-1, with D uncertain. The germline V and J ends were trimmed by 3 bases and 0 bases, with 12 bases remaining between them. The CDR3 contains 16 residues. CDR3 coding DNA: TGTGCCAGCAGTTTTAGAGCGTTGAGCTCCTACAATGAGCAGTTCTTC. It encodes CASSFRALSSYNEQFF.

Worth noting for this clonotype: A junction end diverges from the germline sequence, so it may reflect a read error. CDR3 DNA sequence: TGTGCCTGCAGCCCCCTGACAGGGTACTACGAGCAGTACTTC. Protein product: CACSPLTGYYEQYF. V and J are TRBV11-2 and TRBJ2-5, with TRBD1 identical over 7 bases. Matching the DNA end better, TRBJ2-7 makes the J call doubtful. The CDR3 sequence is 14 residues long. Germline values: CDR1 SGHAT, CDR2 FQNNGV.